The 21 T cell receptor beta chains below were found in one sample sequenced in a study of regulatory T cells in long-lasting Graves disease. Arm-PCR of CDR3 regions with iRepertoire HTBI primers generated TCR beta libraries. One entry per CDR3 protein, called by TCRdb with MiXCR from the multiplex PCR reads. This repertoire shows 450,000 to 600,000 distinct CDR3 sequences, approximately 13% found once; its top ten account for about 9.1%. Stated time point: newly diagnosed GD, antithyroid drugs for less than 3 months. PBMC RNA served as the TCR library source. These sequences were also reported in another study, on T cells in Graves' hyperthyroidism and ophthalmopathy.

The sequenced sample was peripheral blood mononuclear cells (PBMCs), obtained at new diagnosis, from a patient treated with antithyroid drugs. These receptors were obtained from a man aged 25-45 years with Graves disease.

The table lists this clonotype with many counts. The CDR3 here is CASSEGGVSYEQYF. The CDR3 nucleotides read TGTGCCAGCAGTGAAGGGGGGGTTTCCTACGAGCAGTACTTC. The rearrangement links TRBV2 to TRBJ2-7, with D tentatively TRBD2 (6 bases). This CDR3 has 14 residues. Germline loops: CDR1 SNHLY, CDR2 FYNNEI. Trimming took off 1 base at V and 1 base at J, with 8 bases between the two ends.

This clonotype came up many times. For the CDR3, the DNA is TGTGCCAGCAGCAAGGGAGGGGGGCCCTTGGGATATGGCTACACCTTC. Its translation: CASSKGGGPLGYGYTF. The J gene is TRBJ1-2, the V gene TRBV9; TRBD1 might be the D (6 bases). The V end lost 4 bases, the J end lost 5 bases, and 21 bases lay between the germline ends. The CDR3 is 16 residues long. Germline CDR1 reads SGDLS; CDR2 reads YYNGEE.

This clonotype was seen ten or more times. This chain uses TRBV6-5 with TRBJ2-3, with D perhaps TRBD2 (5 bases). The CDR3 runs to 15 residues. Germline V gene sequence: CDR1 MNHEY, CDR2 SVGAGI. The V end lost 2 bases, the J end lost 0 bases, and 9 bases lay between the germline ends. CDR3 in DNA: TGTGCCAGCAGTTACCAGCGGACTAGCACAGATACGCAGTATTTT. Amino acids: CASSYQRTSTDTQYF.

Worth noting for this clonotype: A read error may be the cause here, since a much bigger clone is one base away. The genes are TRBV5-5 and TRBJ2-3; 9 nucleotides agree with TRBD2. V lost 7 bases to trimming and J lost 3 bases; unmatched junction nucleotides: 15. Germline CDR1 reads SGHKS; CDR2 reads YYEKEE (reference sequence). The length of the CDR3 is 17 residues. CDR3 sequence: CASWEDMAGGRTDTQYF. The CDR3 bases are TGTGCCAGCTGGGAAGACATGGCGGGAGGGCGGACAGATACGCAGTATTTT.

This clonotype was counted many times. The chain has TRBV28 and TRBJ1-5, with a tentative D call TRBD1 (6 bases). Germline V gene data show CDR1 as MDHEN and CDR2 as SYDVKM. The V gene lost 7 bases and the J gene lost 7 bases, with 14 bases spanning the gap. CDR3 length: 13 residues. In DNA form, the CDR3 reads TGTGCCAGCAATATACAGGGCGGGCAGCCCCAGCATTTT. It specifies CASNIQGGQPQHF.

The J gene is TRBJ2-1, the V gene TRBV9, with D tentatively TRBD2 (5 bases). Germline V lookup: CDR1 SGDLS, CDR2 YYNGEE. The CDR3 spans 13 residues. Trimming took off 4 bases at V and 9 bases at J, with 14 bases between the two ends. CDR3 nucleotide sequence: TGTGCCAGCAGCCTTGCGGGCCGGGGTGAGCAGTTCTTC. Its protein is CASSLAGRGEQFF.

The rearrangement joins TRBV4-2 to TRBJ2-7, with D tentatively TRBD2 (6 bases). There are 16 residues in the CDR3. The ends were cut back, 0 bases at V and 6 bases at J, with 18 bases in the middle. The germline V gene has CDR1 LGHNA and CDR2 YNFKEQ. The CDR3 reads CASSQELAAGSIEQYF. The CDR3 DNA follows: TGTGCCAGCAGCCAAGAACTAGCCGCCGGGTCCATCGAGCAGTACTTC.

This clonotype was picked up many times. The chain links TRBV6-4 to TRBJ1-1; 8 nucleotides match TRBD1. Trimming at V came to 8 bases and at J to 5 bases, leaving 7 bases not matched to a gene. CDR3 size: 13 residues. Germline V gene sequence: CDR1 MRHNA, CDR2 SNTAGT. The CDR3, as DNA: TGTGCCAGCCAGGACAGGGAAGGGACTGAAGCTTTCTTT. Translation: CASQDREGTEAFF.

This clonotype was seen a handful of times. The rearrangement joins TRBV12-3 or TRBV12-4 to TRBJ2-7, with D hard to call. Deletions cut 4 bases from V and 2 bases from J, with 9 bases between. The CDR3 totals 13 residues. CDR3 DNA: TGTGCCAGCAGTTCGTATGGCCCCTACGAGCAGTACTTC. This encodes CASSSYGPYEQYF.

This clonotype has a count of ten or more. The V and J genes are TRBV18 and TRBJ2-7; possibly TRBD2 for D (6 bases). The CDR3 has 14 amino acids. Looked up from germline, CDR1 is KGHSH and CDR2 is LQKENI. V was cut by 2 bases and J by 3 bases, with 11 bases left in between. DNA for the CDR3: TGTGCCAGCTCACCAGGGGCTAGCGTCTACGAGCAGTACTTC. Its protein product is CASSPGASVYEQYF.

This clonotype came up many times. This rearrangement joins TRBV6-1 to TRBJ2-7, with D possibly TRBD1 on 5 matching bases. The germline V and J ends were trimmed by 7 bases and 5 bases, with 15 bases remaining between them. Germline CDR1 and CDR2: MNHNS and SASEGT. CDR3 length: 13 residues. CDR3 nucleotide sequence: TGTGCCAGCACCACGGGCAGGGTAGACGAGCAGTACTTC. Translated: CASTTGRVDEQYF.

The sample holds many counts of this clonotype. The chain carries TRBV6-1 and TRBJ2-1, with D possibly being TRBD2 (7 bases). This CDR3 region has 19 residues. V lost 2 bases and J lost 0, with 20 bases in between. Germline V gene data show CDR1 as MNHNS and CDR2 as SASEGT. CDR3 in amino acids: CASSENRLGGGSSYNEQFF. CDR3 sequence (DNA): TGTGCCAGCAGTGAAAACAGGTTAGGGGGGGGGAGCTCCTACAATGAGCAGTTCTTC.

In this sample, this clonotype turned up many times. The V and J genes are TRBV12-3 or TRBV12-4 and TRBJ2-1; D not resolved. The CDR3 extends over 14 amino acids. V shed 2 bases and J shed 9 bases, with 14 bases lying between them. The CDR3 nucleotides read TGTGCCAGCAGTTTACAATCGGATTCGGGTGAGCAGTTCTTC. Translating it yields CASSLQSDSGEQFF.

This clonotype was seen ten or more times. The limits of the CDR3 on the DNA are not certain, so only TCRdb's listed CDR3 is given. V usage is TRBV6-2 or TRBV6-3 and J usage is TRBJ2-2. Termini included, the CDR3 measures 15 amino acids. CDR1 MNHEY and CDR2 SVGEGT come from the germline V gene. The CDR3 spells CASSYVGPNTGELFF.

Many counts were recorded for this clonotype. This sequence joins TRBV5-1 and TRBJ2-3; TRBD2 is a possible D gene (5 bases). The V and J ends lost 7 bases and 7 bases respectively, with 10 bases between them. This CDR3 has 11 amino acids. CDR1 is SGHRS and CDR2 is YFSETQ in the germline V gene. The CDR3 nucleotides are TGCGCCAGCGGCGACTACAATACGCAGTATTTT. Protein product: CASGDYNTQYF.

This clonotype has just a few counts. The V call is TRBV7-9, the J call TRBJ1-2; 9 bases map to TRBD1. The V gene end was trimmed by 7 bases and the J gene end by 2 bases; junction bases not matched to a gene: 8. This CDR3 is 15 amino acids long. Germline CDR1 SEHNR, CDR2 FQNEAQ (reference sequence). The CDR3 sequence is CASTSDRGGNYGYTF. The CDR3 DNA sequence: TGTGCCAGCACCTCGGACAGGGGCGGAAACTATGGCTACACCTTC.

This clonotype has a count of ten or more. The J gene is TRBJ2-1, the V gene TRBV12-3 or TRBV12-4; D possibly matches TRBD1 or TRBD2 (5 bases each). V lost 5 bases and J lost 1, with 9 bases in between. The CDR3 contains 14 residues. The CDR3 reads CASSLGASYNEQFF. The CDR3, as DNA: TGTGCCAGCAGTCTCGGGGCGTCCTACAATGAGCAGTTCTTC.

The chain joins TRBV2 to TRBJ2-3; TRBD2 agrees at 11 bases. J lost 1 base, V lost 6 bases, and 12 bases had no gene match. This CDR3 is built from 18 residues. CDR1 is SNHLY, CDR2 FYNNEI, per germline. The CDR3 protein is CASSLSGGGNLGTDTQYF. The CDR3, as DNA: TGTGCCAGCAGCCTTAGCGGGGGGGGGAACTTGGGCACAGATACGCAGTATTTT. The full variable domain, in which reference TRBV2 and TRBJ2-3 provide the parts outside the CDR3, is EPEVTQTPSHQVTQMGQEVILRCVPISNHLYFYWYRQILGQKVEFLVSFYNNEISEKSEIFDDQFSVERPDGSNFTLKIRSTKLEDSAMYFCASSLSGGGNLGTDTQYFGPGTRLTVL.

In its sample, this clonotype was seen many times. CDR3 coding DNA: TGTGCCAGCAGACGGGGGGGCGGTTGGCAAGAGACCCAGTACTTC. Amino acid sequence: CASRRGGGWQETQYF. This chain links TRBV27 with TRBJ2-5, with TRBD2 matching 8 bases. Germline V gene lookup returns CDR1 MNHEY and CDR2 SMNVEV (reference sequence). With 6 bases clipped from V and 2 bases from J, the junction kept 8 bases outside the gene matches. CDR3 length: 15 amino acids.

The table lists this clonotype with many counts. This chain links TRBV27 with TRBJ2-3; D might be TRBD1 (6 bases). CDR1 and CDR2 from the germline V gene are MNHEY and SMNVEV (reference sequence). Trimming cost V 7 bases and J 0 bases, with 17 bases left between them. This CDR3 is built from 16 residues. The chain's CDR3 is CASTPRTVPSTDTQYF. The CDR3 DNA sequence: TGTGCCAGCACCCCACGGACAGTGCCTAGCACAGATACGCAGTATTTT.

This clonotype showed up many times. This chain uses TRBV24-1 with TRBJ2-3; TRBD2 aligns across 10 bases. V gave up 1 base and J gave up 6 bases; unmatched junction bases: 3. The CDR3 runs to 15 residues. Per germline, CDR1 KGHDR and CDR2 SFDVKD. The CDR3 reads CATSDFLAGADTQYF. The CDR3, as DNA: TGTGCCACCAGTGATTTCCTAGCGGGAGCGGATACGCAGTATTTT.